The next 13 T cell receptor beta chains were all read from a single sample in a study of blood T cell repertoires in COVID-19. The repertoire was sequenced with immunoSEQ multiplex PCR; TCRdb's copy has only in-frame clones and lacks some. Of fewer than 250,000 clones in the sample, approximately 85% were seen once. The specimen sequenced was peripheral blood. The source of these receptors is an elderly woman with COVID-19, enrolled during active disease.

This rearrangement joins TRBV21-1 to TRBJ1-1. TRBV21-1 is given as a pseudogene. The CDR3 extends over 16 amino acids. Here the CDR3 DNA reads TGTGCCAGCAGCAAAGGGAGGATCCCTTTCGAGTGGGAAGCTTTCTTT. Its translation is CASSKGRIPFEWEAFF.

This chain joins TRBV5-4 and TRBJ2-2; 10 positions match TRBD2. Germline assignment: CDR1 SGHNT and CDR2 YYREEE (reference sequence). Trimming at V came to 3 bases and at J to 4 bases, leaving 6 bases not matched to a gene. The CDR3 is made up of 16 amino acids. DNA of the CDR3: TGTGCCAGCAGCTCCCGGTCTAGCGGGGGCACCGGGGAGCTGTTTTTT. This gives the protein CASSSRSSGGTGELFF.

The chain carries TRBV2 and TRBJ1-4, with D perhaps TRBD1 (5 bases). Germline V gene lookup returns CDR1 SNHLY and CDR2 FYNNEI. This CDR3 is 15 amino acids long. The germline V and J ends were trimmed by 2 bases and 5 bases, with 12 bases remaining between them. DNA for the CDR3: TGTGCCAGCAGTGAAAGCAGGGATCAGAATGAAAAACTGTTTTTT. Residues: CASSESRDQNEKLFF.

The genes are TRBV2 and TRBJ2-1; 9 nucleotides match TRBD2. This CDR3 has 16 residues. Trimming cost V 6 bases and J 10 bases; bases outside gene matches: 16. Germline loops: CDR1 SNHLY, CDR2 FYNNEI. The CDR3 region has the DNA TGTGCCAGCAGCAAAGAAGCGGGGGGTTTAACAGGGGAGCAGTTCTTC. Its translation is CASSKEAGGLTGEQFF.

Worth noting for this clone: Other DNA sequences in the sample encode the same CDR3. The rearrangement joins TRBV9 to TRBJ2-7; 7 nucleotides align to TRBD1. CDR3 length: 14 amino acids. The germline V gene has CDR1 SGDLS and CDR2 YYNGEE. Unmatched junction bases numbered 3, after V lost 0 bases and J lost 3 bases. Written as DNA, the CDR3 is TGTGCCAGCAGCGTAGCGGGACAGAACTACGAGCAGTACTTC. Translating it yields CASSVAGQNYEQYF.

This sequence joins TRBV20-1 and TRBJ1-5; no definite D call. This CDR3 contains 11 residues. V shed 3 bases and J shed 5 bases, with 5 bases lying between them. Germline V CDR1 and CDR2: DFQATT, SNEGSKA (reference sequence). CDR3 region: CSARSDQPQHF. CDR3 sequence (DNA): TGCAGTGCTAGGAGTGATCAGCCCCAGCATTTT.

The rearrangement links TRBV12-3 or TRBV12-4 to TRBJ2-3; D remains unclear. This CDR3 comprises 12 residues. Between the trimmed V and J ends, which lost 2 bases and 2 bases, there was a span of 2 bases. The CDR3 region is CASSLYTDTQYF. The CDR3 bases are TGTGCCAGCAGTTTATACACAGATACGCAGTATTTT.

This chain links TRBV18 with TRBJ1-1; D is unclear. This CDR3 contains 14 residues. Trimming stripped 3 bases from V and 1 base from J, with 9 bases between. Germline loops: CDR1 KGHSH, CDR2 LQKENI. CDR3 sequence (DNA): TGTGCCAGCTCACCGCGTCAGGCGAACACTGAAGCTTTCTTT. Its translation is CASSPRQANTEAFF.

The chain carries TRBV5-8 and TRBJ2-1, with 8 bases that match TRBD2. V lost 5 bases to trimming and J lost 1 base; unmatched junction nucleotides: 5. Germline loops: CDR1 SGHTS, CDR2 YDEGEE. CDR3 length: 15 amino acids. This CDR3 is CASSTGGASYNEQFF. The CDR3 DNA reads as TGTGCCAGCAGTACGGGGGGGGCGTCCTACAATGAGCAGTTCTTC.

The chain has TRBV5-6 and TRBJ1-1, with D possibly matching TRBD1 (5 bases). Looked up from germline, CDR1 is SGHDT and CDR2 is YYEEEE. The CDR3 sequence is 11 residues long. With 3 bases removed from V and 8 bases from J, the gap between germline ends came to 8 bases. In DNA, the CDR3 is TGTGCCAGCAGCTACACAGGAGAAGCTTTCTTT. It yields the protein CASSYTGEAFF. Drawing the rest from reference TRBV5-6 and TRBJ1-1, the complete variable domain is DAGVTQSPTHLIKTRGQQVTLRCSPKSGHDTVSWYQQALGQGPQFIFQYYEEEERQRGNFPDRFSGHQFPNYSSELNVNALLLGDSALYLCASSYTGEAFFGQGTRLTVV.

This CDR3 is CASSLGTEYGYTF. CDR3 sequence (DNA): TGCGCCAGCAGCCTCGGGACAGAATATGGCTACACCTTC. V is TRBV4-1 and J is TRBJ1-2, with TRBD1 identical over 7 bases. Germline V CDR1 and CDR2: MGHRA, YSYEKL. The junction had 4 bases not matched to a gene; V was cut back by 4 bases and J by 5 bases. CDR3 length: 13 residues.

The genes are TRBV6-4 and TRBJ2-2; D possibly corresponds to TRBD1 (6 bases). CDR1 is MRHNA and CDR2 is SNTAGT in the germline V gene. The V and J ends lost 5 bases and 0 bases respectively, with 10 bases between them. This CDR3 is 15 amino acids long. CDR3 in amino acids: CASSLKGANTGELFF. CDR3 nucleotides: TGTGCCAGCAGTTTGAAGGGGGCGAACACCGGGGAGCTGTTTTTT.

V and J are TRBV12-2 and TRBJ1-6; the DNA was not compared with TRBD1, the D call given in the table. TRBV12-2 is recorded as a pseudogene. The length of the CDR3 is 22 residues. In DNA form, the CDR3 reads TGTGCAAGTCGCTTAGCCCCCCGCTGGGACAGGCAAACACCCTTTGCTAATTCACCCCTCCACTTT. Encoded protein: CASRLAPRWDRQTPFANSPLHF.